These T cell receptor beta chains were read from a single sample in a study of early T cells in non-severe SARS-CoV-2 infection. Via MiXCR, TCRdb re-called the 5' RACE reads, giving one row per CDR3 protein. The table includes about 68,000 distinct CDR3 sequences, 9.5% to 13% detected once. Sequences were obtained from whole blood. These receptors were taken from an adult who was a healthcare worker with PCR-confirmed SARS-CoV-2 infection or an uninfected control (not recorded which). Each CDR3 is given without its conserved first and last residue. Each record gives: clone size, D gene, J gene, V gene, CDR3 protein. The D gene is left open where the match is weak. Some rows have no size entry. The others give once, few or many, or a class for an expanded clone.

>many|.|TRBJ2-1|TRBV2
ASSVRGQGNEQF
>many|.|TRBJ2-5|TRBV9
ASSPRRLETQY
>few|.|TRBJ2-7|TRBV20-1
SASTGSVDEQY
>.|.|TRBJ2-1|TRBV5-1
ASHITGVSYNEQF
>.|.|TRBJ2-1|TRBV6-5
ASSYSTRVYEQF
>.|.|TRBJ2-7|TRBV20-1
SATSGHEQY
>few|.|TRBJ2-1|TRBV6-5
ASSYITDVYNEQF
>.|.|TRBJ2-3|TRBV30
ACSKPTDTQY
>.|TRBD1|TRBJ1-6|TRBV2
ASKIRGQYNSPLH
>.|TRBD1|TRBJ2-7|TRBV9
ASSGTGGNEQY
>.|.|TRBJ2-2|TRBV5-1
ASSTTGPNTGELF
>many|TRBD2|TRBJ2-5|TRBV28
ASSLLAGFDETQY
>few|.|TRBJ2-7|TRBV5-1
ASSGSGRVYEQY
>many|.|TRBJ2-4|TRBV18
ASSPEGGTKNIQY
>many|.|TRBJ1-5|TRBV7-2
ASSLSQNQPQH
>few|TRBD1|TRBJ1-2|TRBV9
ASSPVPGGGDGYT
>few|.|TRBJ2-7|TRBV20-1
SALGRSQTTYEQY
>.|.|TRBJ2-1|TRBV6-1
ASSALTGTYAYNEQF
>.|TRBD2|TRBJ2-1|TRBV29-1
SAGGVAGRLEQF
>few|.|TRBJ2-7|TRBV7-2
ASRSQGLYEQY
>many|.|TRBJ2-3|TRBV28
ASSFVDRDTQY
>many|.|TRBJ2-1|TRBV5-1
ASSLGTDYNEQF
>.|.|TRBJ1-2|TRBV11-2
ASSFDPFYGYT
>few|.|TRBJ2-3|TRBV6-6
ASRILDHTQY
>many|TRBD1|TRBJ2-7|TRBV6-1
ASSQDRGIGEQY
>.|.|TRBJ2-1|TRBV5-1
ASSLGGQSSYNEQF
>many|.|TRBJ2-1|TRBV27
ASSFLSWRNEQF
>.|TRBD2|TRBJ2-3|TRBV9
ASTQTSGRGDTQY
>.|.|TRBJ2-7|TRBV12-3/TRBV12-4
ASSLSAHLY
>few|.|TRBJ2-7|TRBV28
ASSRDTAHEY
>.|.|TRBJ1-6|TRBV20-1
SALPGPNSPLH
>many|.|TRBJ2-1|TRBV7-9
ASTPSDSLSYNEQF
>few|.|TRBJ1-6|TRBV12-3/TRBV12-4
ASSLGHSSPLH
>few|.|TRBJ2-2|TRBV7-3
ASSLVGPNTGELF
>many|.|TRBJ2-7|TRBV28
ASSSFSARAYEQY
>many|.|TRBJ1-2|TRBV12-3/TRBV12-4
ASSKQGGYGYT
>few|.|TRBJ2-1|TRBV6-5
ASSFSLELVVGNEQF
>many|TRBD2|TRBJ2-1|TRBV7-9
ASSLGLAGNEQF
>few|.|TRBJ2-6|TRBV7-2
ASSSHPGANVLT
>few|.|TRBJ1-1|TRBV2
ASTTDIAF
>few|TRBD2|TRBJ2-7|TRBV5-6
ASSLSGSVYEQY
>many|.|TRBJ2-7|TRBV28
ASSLGGENSYEQY
>.|.|TRBJ2-2|TRBV19
ASSIDRMRWAPTGELF
>.|.|TRBJ1-1|TRBV15
ATSRGGINTEAF
>few|TRBD2|TRBJ2-1|TRBV5-1
ASNPNGLAGDEQF
>.|TRBD2|TRBJ2-7|TRBV4-3
ASSHADGLAGDTYEQY
>many|TRBD1|TRBJ2-3|TRBV7-9
ASSLRDRGRRTDTQY
>.|TRBD1|TRBJ2-3|TRBV5-1
ASSSGTATDTQY
>.|.|TRBJ2-1|TRBV15
ATSQARGHEQF
>few|TRBD2|TRBJ2-7|TRBV12-3/TRBV12-4
ASSLRGLVAEQY
>.|.|TRBJ2-1|TRBV13
ASSSKGSSYNEQF
>once|TRBD1|TRBJ1-2|TRBV27
ASSSLTGWNGYT
>few|TRBD2|TRBJ2-5|TRBV5-1
ASSLADLAGGETQY